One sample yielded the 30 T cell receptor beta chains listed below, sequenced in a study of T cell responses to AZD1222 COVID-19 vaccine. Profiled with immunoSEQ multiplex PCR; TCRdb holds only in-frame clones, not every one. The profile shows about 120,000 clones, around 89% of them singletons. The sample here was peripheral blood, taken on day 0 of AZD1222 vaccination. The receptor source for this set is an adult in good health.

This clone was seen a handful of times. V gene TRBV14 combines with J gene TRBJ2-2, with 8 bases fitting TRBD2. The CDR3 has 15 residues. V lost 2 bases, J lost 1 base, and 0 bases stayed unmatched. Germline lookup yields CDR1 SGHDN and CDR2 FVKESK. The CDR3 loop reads CASSQLAGNTGELFF. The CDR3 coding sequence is TGTGCCAGCAGCCAACTAGCGGGGAACACCGGGGAGCTGTTTTTT.

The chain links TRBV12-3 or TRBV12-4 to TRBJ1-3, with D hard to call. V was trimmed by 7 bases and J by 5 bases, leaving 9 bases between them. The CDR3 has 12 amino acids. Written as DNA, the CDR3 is TGTGCCAGCACAGTGGGCAGAAACACCATATATTTT. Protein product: CASTVGRNTIYF.

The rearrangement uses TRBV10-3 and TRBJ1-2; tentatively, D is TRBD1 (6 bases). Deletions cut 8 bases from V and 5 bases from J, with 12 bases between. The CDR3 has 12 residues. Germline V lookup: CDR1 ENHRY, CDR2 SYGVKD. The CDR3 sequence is CAIGTMGYGYTF. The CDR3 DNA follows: TGTGCCATCGGGACAATGGGATATGGCTACACCTTC.

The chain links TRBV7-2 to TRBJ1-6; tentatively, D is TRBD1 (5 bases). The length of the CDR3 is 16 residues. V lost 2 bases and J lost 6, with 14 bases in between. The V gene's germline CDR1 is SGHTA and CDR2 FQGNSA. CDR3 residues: CASSLRRGYSNSPLHF. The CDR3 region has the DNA TGTGCCAGCAGCTTAAGGAGGGGTTATTCTAATTCACCCCTCCACTTT.

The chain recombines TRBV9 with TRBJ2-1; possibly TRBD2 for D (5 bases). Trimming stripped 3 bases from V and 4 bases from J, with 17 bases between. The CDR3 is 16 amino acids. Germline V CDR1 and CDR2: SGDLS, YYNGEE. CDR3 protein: CASSARTPGGYNEQFF. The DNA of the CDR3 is TGTGCCAGCAGCGCACGAACCCCCGGAGGATACAATGAGCAGTTCTTC.

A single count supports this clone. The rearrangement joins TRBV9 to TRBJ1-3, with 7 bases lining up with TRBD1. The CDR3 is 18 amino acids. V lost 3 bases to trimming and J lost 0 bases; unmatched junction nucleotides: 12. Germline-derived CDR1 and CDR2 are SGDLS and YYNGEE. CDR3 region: CASSATKTGALSGNTIYF. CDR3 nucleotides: TGTGCCAGCAGCGCAACGAAAACAGGGGCCCTCTCTGGAAACACCATATATTTT. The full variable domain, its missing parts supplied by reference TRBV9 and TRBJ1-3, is DSGVTQTPKHLITATGQRVTLRCSPRSGDLSVYWYQQSLDQGLQFLIQYYNGEERAKGNILERFSAQQFPDLHSELNLSSLELGDSALYFCASSATKTGALSGNTIYFGEGSWLTVV.

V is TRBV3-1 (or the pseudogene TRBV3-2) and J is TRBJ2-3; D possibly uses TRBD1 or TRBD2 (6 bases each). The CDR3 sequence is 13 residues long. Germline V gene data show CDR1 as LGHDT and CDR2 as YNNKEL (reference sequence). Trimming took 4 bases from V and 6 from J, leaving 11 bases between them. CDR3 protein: CASSRGGLDTQYF. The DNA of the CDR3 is TGTGCCAGCAGCCGAGGGGGGCTGGATACGCAGTATTTT.

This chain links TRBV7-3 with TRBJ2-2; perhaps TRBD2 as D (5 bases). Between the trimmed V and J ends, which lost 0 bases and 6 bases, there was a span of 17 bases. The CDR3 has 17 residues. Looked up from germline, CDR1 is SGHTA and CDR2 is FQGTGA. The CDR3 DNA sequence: TGTGCCAGCAGCTTAACCCCCTGGGTAGCGCCGGCCGGGGAGCTGTTTTTT. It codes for CASSLTPWVAPAGELFF. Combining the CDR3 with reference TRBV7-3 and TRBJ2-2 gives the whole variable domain GAGVSQTPSNKVTEKGKYVELRCDPISGHTALYWYRQSLGQGPEFLIYFQGTGAADDSGLPNDRFFAVRPEGSVSTLKIQRTERGDSAVYLCASSLTPWVAPAGELFFGEGSRLTVL.

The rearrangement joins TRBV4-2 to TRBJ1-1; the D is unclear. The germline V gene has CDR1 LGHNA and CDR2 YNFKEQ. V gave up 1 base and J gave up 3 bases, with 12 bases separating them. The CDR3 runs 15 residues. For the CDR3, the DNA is TGTGCCAGCAGCCAAGGGTGGCAGCCTGACACTGAAGCTTTCTTT. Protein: CASSQGWQPDTEAFF.

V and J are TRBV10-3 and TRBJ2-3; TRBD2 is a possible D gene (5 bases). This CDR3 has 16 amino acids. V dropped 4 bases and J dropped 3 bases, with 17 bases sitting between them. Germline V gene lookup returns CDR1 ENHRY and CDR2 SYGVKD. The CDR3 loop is CAISGPLAGITDTQYF. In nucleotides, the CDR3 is TGTGCCATCAGTGGCCCGTTGGCGGGCATAACAGATACGCAGTATTTT.

CDR3 residues: CASSSPLGTGNGYTF. The CDR3 nucleotides are TGCGCCAGCAGCTCCCCGCTCGGGACAGGGAATGGCTACACCTTC. The chain couples TRBV5-1 to TRBJ1-2; TRBD1 aligns across 9 bases. The CDR3 covers 15 residues. V shed 3 bases, J shed 6 bases, and the junction held 9 bases outside the gene matches. Germline values: CDR1 SGHRS, CDR2 YFSETQ.

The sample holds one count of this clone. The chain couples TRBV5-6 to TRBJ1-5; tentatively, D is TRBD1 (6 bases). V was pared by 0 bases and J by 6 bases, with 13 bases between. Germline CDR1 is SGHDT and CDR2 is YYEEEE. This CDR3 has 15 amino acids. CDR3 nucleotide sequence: TGTGCCAGCAGCTTGGCCTTGAGGGGGGGTCAGCCCCAGCATTTT. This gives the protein CASSLALRGGQPQHF.

CDR3 in DNA: TGTGCCAGCAGCCCGAGGACGGGGGGACTAGCGGGGGCGCTTAGGGAGACCCAGTACTTC. It is translated as CASSPRTGGLAGALRETQYF. This sequence joins TRBV7-8 and TRBJ2-5, with 14 bases identical to TRBD2. After removal of 5 bases from V and 5 bases from J, the junction contained 19 bases not matched to a gene. The CDR3 has 20 amino acids. Looked up from germline, CDR1 is SGHVS and CDR2 is FQNEAQ.

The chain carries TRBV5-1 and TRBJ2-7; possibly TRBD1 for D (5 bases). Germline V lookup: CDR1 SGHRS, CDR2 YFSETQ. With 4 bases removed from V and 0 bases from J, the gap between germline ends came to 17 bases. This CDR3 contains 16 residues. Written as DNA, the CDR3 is TGCGCCAGCAGCCTACAAACGACAGCTAGCTCCTACGAGCAGTACTTC. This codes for CASSLQTTASSYEQYF.

The CDR3 DNA reads TGTGCCAGCAGTTACAGAACAGGGAAAGCTAACTATGGCTACACCTTC. This gives the protein CASSYRTGKANYGYTF. The chain is built from TRBV6-5 and TRBJ1-2, with a tentative D call TRBD1 (6 bases). V was clipped by 2 bases and J by 0 bases, with 13 bases between them. Germline V gene sequence: CDR1 MNHEY, CDR2 SVGAGI. The CDR3 totals 16 residues.

CDR3 sequence reads: CASSFRTGGRYEQYF. In DNA, the CDR3 is TGTGCCAGCAGCTTTCGGACAGGGGGCAGGTACGAGCAGTACTTC. The chain employs TRBV11-2 and TRBJ2-7; TRBD1 matches 11 bases. CDR1 and CDR2 (germline): SGHAT, FQNNGV. This CDR3 contains 15 residues. The V and J ends lost 3 bases and 4 bases, in that order; junction bases with no gene match: 5.

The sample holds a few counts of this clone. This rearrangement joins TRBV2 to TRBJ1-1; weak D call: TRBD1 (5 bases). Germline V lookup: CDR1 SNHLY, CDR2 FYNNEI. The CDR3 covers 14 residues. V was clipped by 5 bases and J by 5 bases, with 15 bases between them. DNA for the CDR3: TGTGCCAGCAGTAAGACACCGTGGGGGACTGAAGCTTTCTTT. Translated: CASSKTPWGTEAFF.

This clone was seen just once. As DNA, the CDR3 is TGTGCCAGCAGCCGAGCTAGCGGGGGGGCCACCTATGAGCAGTTCTTC. It is translated as CASSRASGGATYEQFF. V gene TRBV3-1 (or the pseudogene TRBV3-2) combines with J gene TRBJ2-1; the match to TRBD2 covers 12 bases. There are 16 residues in the CDR3. V gave up 4 bases and J gave up 8 bases; unmatched junction bases: 9. The germline CDR1 and CDR2 sequences are LGHDT and YNNKEL (reference sequence).

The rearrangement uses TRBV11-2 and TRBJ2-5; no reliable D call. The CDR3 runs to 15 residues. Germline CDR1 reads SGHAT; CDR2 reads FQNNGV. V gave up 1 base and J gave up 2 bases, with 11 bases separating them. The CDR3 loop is CASSLVGIPQETQYF. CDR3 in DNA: TGTGCCAGCAGCTTAGTAGGCATCCCGCAAGAGACCCAGTACTTC.

The CDR3 nucleotides read TGTGCCAGCAGCCCCTGGGGTAGCAATGAAGCTTTCTTT. Its translation: CASSPWGSNEAFF. The chain links TRBV3-1 (or the pseudogene TRBV3-2) to TRBJ1-1; D gene uncertain. Germline loops: CDR1 LGHDT, CDR2 YNNKEL (reference sequence). CDR3 length equals 13 residues. V was cut by 4 bases and J by 7 bases, with 13 bases left in between.

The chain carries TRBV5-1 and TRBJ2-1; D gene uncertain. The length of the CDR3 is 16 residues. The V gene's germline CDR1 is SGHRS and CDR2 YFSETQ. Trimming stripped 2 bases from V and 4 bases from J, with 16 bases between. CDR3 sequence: CASSFTATQVYNEQFF. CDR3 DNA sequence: TGCGCCAGCAGCTTTACGGCCACCCAAGTATACAATGAGCAGTTCTTC.

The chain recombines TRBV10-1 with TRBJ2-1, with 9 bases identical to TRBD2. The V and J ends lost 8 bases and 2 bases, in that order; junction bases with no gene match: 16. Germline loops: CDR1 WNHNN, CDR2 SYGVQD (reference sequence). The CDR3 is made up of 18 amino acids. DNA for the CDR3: TGCGCCAGCGTCTCGGGGTCTAGCGGGGTTGGGACCTACAATGAGCAGTTCTTC. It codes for CASVSGSSGVGTYNEQFF.

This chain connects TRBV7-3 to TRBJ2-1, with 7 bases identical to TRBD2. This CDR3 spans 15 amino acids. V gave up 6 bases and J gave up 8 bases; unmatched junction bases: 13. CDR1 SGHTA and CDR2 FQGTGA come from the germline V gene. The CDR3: CASSQKLAFGHEQFF. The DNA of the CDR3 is TGTGCCAGCAGTCAGAAACTAGCGTTCGGTCATGAGCAGTTCTTC.

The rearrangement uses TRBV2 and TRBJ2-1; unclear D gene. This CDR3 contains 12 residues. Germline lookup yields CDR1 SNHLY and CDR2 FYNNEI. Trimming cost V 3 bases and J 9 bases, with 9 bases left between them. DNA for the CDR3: TGTGCCAGCAGTGAGTCTAAAGCTGAGCAGTTCTTC. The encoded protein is CASSESKAEQFF.

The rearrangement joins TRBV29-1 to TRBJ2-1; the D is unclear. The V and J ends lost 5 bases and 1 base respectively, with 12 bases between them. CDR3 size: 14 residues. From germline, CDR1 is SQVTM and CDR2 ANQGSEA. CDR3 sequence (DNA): TGCAGCGTTCTGGGTAGAATATCCTACAATGAGCAGTTCTTC. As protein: CSVLGRISYNEQFF.

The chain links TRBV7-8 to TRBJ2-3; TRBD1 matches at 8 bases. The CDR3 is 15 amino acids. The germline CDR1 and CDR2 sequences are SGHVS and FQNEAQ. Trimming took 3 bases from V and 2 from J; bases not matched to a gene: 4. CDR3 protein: CASSFQGASTDTQYF. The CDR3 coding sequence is TGTGCCAGCAGCTTTCAGGGGGCCTCCACAGATACGCAGTATTTT.

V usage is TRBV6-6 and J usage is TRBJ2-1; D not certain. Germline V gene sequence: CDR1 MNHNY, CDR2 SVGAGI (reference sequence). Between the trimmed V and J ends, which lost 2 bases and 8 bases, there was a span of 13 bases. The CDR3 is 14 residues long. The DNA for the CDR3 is TGTGCCAGCAGTTACGGGGTTAGTTGGTATGAGCAGTTCTTC. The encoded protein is CASSYGVSWYEQFF.

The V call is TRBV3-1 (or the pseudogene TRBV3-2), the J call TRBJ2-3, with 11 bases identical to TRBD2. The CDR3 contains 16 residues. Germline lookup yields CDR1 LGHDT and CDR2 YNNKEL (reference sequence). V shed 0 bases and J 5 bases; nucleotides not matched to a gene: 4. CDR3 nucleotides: TGTGCCAGCAGCCAAGATTCACTAGCGGGGGAAGATACGCAGTATTTT. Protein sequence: CASSQDSLAGEDTQYF.

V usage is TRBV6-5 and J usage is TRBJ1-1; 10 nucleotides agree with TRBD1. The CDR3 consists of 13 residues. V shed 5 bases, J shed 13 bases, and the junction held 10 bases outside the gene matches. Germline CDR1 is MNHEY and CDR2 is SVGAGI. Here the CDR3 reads CASSLRRDRGFFF. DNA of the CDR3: TGTGCCAGCAGTCTCCGCAGGGACAGGGGTTTTTTCTTT.

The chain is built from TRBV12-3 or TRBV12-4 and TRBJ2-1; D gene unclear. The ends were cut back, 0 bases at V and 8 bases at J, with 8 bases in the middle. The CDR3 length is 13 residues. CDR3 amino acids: CASSLASPHEQFF. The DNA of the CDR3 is TGTGCCAGCAGTTTAGCGAGCCCCCATGAGCAGTTCTTC.